This T cell receptor (beta chain) was sequenced for a study of blood T cells in healthy people across ages. The V and J ends lost 6 bases and 0 bases respectively, with 12 bases between them. CDR1 is MNHEY and CDR2 is SVGAGI in the germline V gene. This CDR3 has 15 amino acids. Peripheral blood, 9.5 to 10 milliliters per donor, was collected. Notes on the study in general: A roughly linear fall in TCR beta diversity per million T cells was seen with increasing age.

For this clonotype: Its antigen is not identified.

A sample-barcoded 5' primer and a J-beta primer mix were used in a second PCR of about 7 to 12 cycles. TCRdb re-analysed the 5' RACE reads in MiXCR, keeping a single row per CDR3 protein. The table shows about 1.8 million distinct CDR3 sequences, with around 48% occurring only once. The clonotype comes from a woman aged 40 to 50 in good health. Sequencing used blood. The genes are TRBV6-5 and TRBJ1-5, with a possible D match to TRBD1 (5 bases). The CDR3 spells CASRDRVYSNQPQHF. In DNA form, the CDR3 reads TGTGCCAGCAGAGACAGAGTATATAGCAATCAGCCCCAGCATTTT.